Reported below is one TCR beta chain. The data derive from a study of T-cell reconstitution after alpha-beta-depleted transplantation in children. The library targeted TCRbeta and was prepared with unique molecular identifiers. TCRdb re-called the PCR reads with MiXCR, one entry per CDR3 protein. This sample has 200,000 to 250,000 distinct CDR3 sequences; around 9.5% occur once, and the top ten carry 5% to 7%. The source is a human donor who donated a stem cell graft to a child with acute lymphoblastic leukemia. The sequences come from PBMCs from the stem cell graft donor, collected from the stem cell graft.

The CDR3 loop reads CASSLSLQETQYF. CDR3 sequence (DNA): TGTGCCAGCAGTTTATCGCTTCAAGAGACCCAGTACTTC. The V and J genes are TRBV12-3 or TRBV12-4 and TRBJ2-5; D is unresolved. CDR3 size: 13 residues. Trimming removed 2 bases at V and 2 bases at J, with 6 bases between.